The 9 T cell receptor beta chains below come from one sample, sequenced in a study of blood T cell repertoires in COVID-19. Clones were read by immunoSEQ multiplex PCR, and TCRdb kept only the in-frame ones, dropping some. Here the sample spans about 300,000 clones, around four fifths being singletons. Specimen: peripheral blood. All receptors come from a woman in her forties or fifties with acute or convalescent COVID-19.

V gene TRBV5-4 combines with J gene TRBJ2-7; 9 nucleotides match TRBD2. CDR1 is SGHNT and CDR2 is YYREEE in the germline V gene (reference sequence). V lost 0 bases, J lost 2 bases, and 6 bases stayed unmatched. The CDR3 covers 16 residues. For the CDR3, the DNA is TGTGCCAGCAGCTTGGGGACTAGCGTAGCCACCTACGAGCAGTACTTC. Translation gives CASSLGTSVATYEQYF.

The V call is TRBV2, the J call TRBJ1-1; 8 bases are shared with TRBD1. CDR3 length: 15 amino acids. J gave up 4 bases and V 6 bases, and 10 bases lay outside the gene matches. Germline CDR1 reads SNHLY; CDR2 reads FYNNEI. CDR3 coding DNA: TGTGCCAGCAGAACACTACAGGGGGGGGCCACTGAAGCTTTCTTT. Encoded protein: CASRTLQGGATEAFF. Variable domain in full (rest from reference TRBV2 and TRBJ1-1): EPEVTQTPSHQVTQMGQEVILRCVPISNHLYFYWYRQILGQKVEFLVSFYNNEISEKSEIFDDQFSVERPDGSNFTLKIRSTKLEDSAMYFCASRTLQGGATEAFFGQGTRLTVV.

The count of this clone is one. J is TRBJ1-1 and V is TRBV4-2; 8 bases fit TRBD1. The J segment lost 6 bases and the V segment lost 5 bases, leaving 8 bases of the junction unmatched. Looked up from germline, CDR1 is LGHNA and CDR2 is YNFKEQ. The CDR3 spans 14 residues. The CDR3 nucleotides read TGTGCCAGCAGCACCCCACAGGGGGGTTCTGAAGCTTTCTTT. Translation gives CASSTPQGGSEAFF.

The V and J genes are TRBV10-3 and TRBJ1-6, with 7 positions matching TRBD1. Germline CDR1 and CDR2: ENHRY and SYGVKD. This CDR3 comprises 12 residues. The V and J ends lost 7 bases and 8 bases, in that order; junction bases with no gene match: 2. The CDR3 region has the DNA TGTGCCATCAATACAGGGGATTCACCCCTCCACTTT. Protein: CAINTGDSPLHF.

This clone was counted a few times. V and J are TRBV19 and TRBJ1-5; D perhaps matches TRBD1 (5 bases). V was cut by 6 bases and J by 1 base, with 16 bases left in between. Germline lookup yields CDR1 LNHDA and CDR2 SQIVND (reference sequence). The CDR3 contains 16 residues. The CDR3, as DNA: TGTGCCAGTAGAGCCCCTGGCGGGGCGAGCAATCAGCCCCAGCATTTT. Amino acids: CASRAPGGASNQPQHF.

The sample holds a few counts of this clone. This specimen includes other DNA sequences encoding the same CDR3. The rearrangement links TRBV3-1 (or the pseudogene TRBV3-2) to TRBJ2-5; possible D gene TRBD2, 5 bases. The CDR3 consists of 11 residues. V shed 4 bases and J shed 5 bases, with 5 bases lying between them. Germline V gene data show CDR1 as LGHDT and CDR2 as YNNKEL (reference sequence). CDR3 loop: CASSPGETQYF. DNA for the CDR3: TGTGCCAGCAGCCCGGGGGAGACCCAGTACTTC.

This sequence joins TRBV30 and TRBJ1-3, with no clear D. This CDR3 is 11 amino acids long. Trimming cost V 4 bases and J 7 bases, with 8 bases left between them. Germline assignment: CDR1 GTSNPN and CDR2 SVGIG (reference sequence). Written as DNA, the CDR3 is TGTGCCTGGAATATCGGGAACACCATATATTTT. Translation gives CAWNIGNTIYF. The whole variable domain, filled in from reference TRBV30 and TRBJ1-3, reads SQTIHQWPATLVQPVGSPLSLECTVEGTSNPNLYWYRQAAGRGLQLLFYSVGIGQISSEVPQNLSASRPQDRQFILSSKKLLLSDSGFYLCAWNIGNTIYFGEGSWLTVV.

The J gene is TRBJ2-5, the V gene TRBV6-1; 14 nucleotides line up with TRBD2. CDR1 and CDR2 (germline): MNHNS, SASEGT. The ends lost 4 bases at V and 2 bases at J; junction bases unmatched: 3. The CDR3 is 16 residues long. The CDR3 DNA is TGTGCCAGCAGTGGGACTAGCGGGGGGCTACAAGAGACCCAGTACTTC. Translated: CASSGTSGGLQETQYF.

In this sample, this clone turned up a few times. The chain is built from TRBV5-4 and TRBJ2-5; 7 bases align to TRBD1. Germline lookup yields CDR1 SGHNT and CDR2 YYREEE (reference sequence). This CDR3 is built from 14 residues. The junction had 7 bases not matched to a gene; V was cut back by 4 bases and J by 4 bases. The CDR3 DNA sequence: TGTGCCAGCAGCGCCGAACAGGGGACAGAGACCCAGTACTTC. It specifies CASSAEQGTETQYF.